This T cell receptor beta chain emerged from a study of a mutant IDH1 vaccine in newly diagnosed glioma (dated by TCRdb to the early 2020s). Study-level background: Of the 30 to 35 patients who were treated, about 62% were male and 37.5% were female, and the mean age was roughly 40 years. Peripheral blood was drawn at six visits: V03 (baseline), V05, V07, V10, V12 and V13. Before enrollment, most patients had been given radiochemotherapy with temozolomide as standard therapy, while the rest had received either radiotherapy alone or temozolomide alone. Longitudinal TCRB deep sequencing was done for roughly 23 treated patients, wherever samples were available for exploratory analyses. Overall study outcomes, separate from this receptor: It was noted by the authors that analyses of patient blood samples could not be reproduced owing to sample limitations. PBMC samples for TCRB deep sequencing were selected based on availability. Immune responses induced by the vaccine were seen in 93.3% of patients across multiple MHC alleles. Pseudoprogression appeared unrelated to alterations in the top peripheral T cell clonotypes detected by TCRB sequencing.

The library relied on the immunoSEQ multiplex PCR assay. Following the manufacturer's protocol, the hsTCRB Kit was used to amplify rearranged TCR beta chain sequences. Sequencing of TCRB libraries was carried out on an Illumina MiSeq. Processing in the source paper ran as follows. The proprietary platform of the kit vendor was used for demultiplexing, trimming and gene mapping. TCRdb's version of the immuneACCESS table is confined to in-frame rearrangements and falls short of the full clone set. An unresolved V gene accounts for under half of the shortfall where checked; the remainder is of unknown origin. That table is the source of V, J and clone size, and D and trimming were worked out from the DNA. The sample data list tens of thousands of clones, and over 70% of these were observed just once. The ten most abundant clones make up approximately 19% of the sample. The sample's time point label, in plain terms: baseline, week 1 (first vaccination visit). In the paper's terms, the treatment or condition label means: pre-vaccination baseline after standard-of-care therapy. Newly diagnosed WHO grade 3 or 4 IDH1-mutant astrocytomas showing loss of nuclear ATRX were present in the donors. The samples were drawn from NOA16, a multicentre, single-arm, open-label phase I trial in Germany that tested a mutant IDH1 peptide vaccine in humans for the first time. Blood drawn at visit V03 was used as the baseline sample for immunogenicity testing. Genomic DNA for TCRB sequencing was isolated from EDTA blood with the DNeasy Blood and Tissue Kit.

The CDR3 starts with the cysteine, ends with the phenylalanine, and has 13 residues. The CDR3 DNA has 39 bases and is translated from base 1. V was cut back by 6 bases and J by 4 bases, leaving a gap of 9 bases between them. CDR1 and CDR2 (MNHEY, SVGAGI) derive from the germline V gene. To note about this clone: Its antigen remains unidentified. The input lacks base qualities; no much larger clone sits a single base away.

The source is a man aged 25 to 45 with glioma. Material: PBMCs, obtained from a glioma patient treated with radiotherapy, temozolomide or both. Recombination connected TRBV6-5 to TRBJ1-4, and the D gene may be TRBD1, 6 bases matching. The bases read TGTGCCAGCAGGACAGGTTATAATGAAAAACTGTTTTTT. Its translation is CASRTGYNEKLFF.